This T cell receptor (beta chain) originates from a study of cytomegalovirus exposure and HLA in healthy donors. Study background: There were roughly 110 million unique TCR beta sequences, drawn from approximately 180 million T cells, in an earlier analysis. General observations from the study: Immune exposure was documented only through CMV serostatus. Most TCRs appeared rarely, but some public TCRs recurred in many donors. There was a cluster of highly shared sequence variants that was likely a sequencing artifact.

This clone was counted between two and nine times. What it binds is unknown. Primers: 60 Vbeta forward and 13 Jbeta reverse. Produced via immunoSEQ multiplex PCR; TCRdb's table is partial and in-frame only. This table holds some 98,000 clones, about 81% found once. There are 17 residues in the CDR3. Germline V gene data show CDR1 as LNHDA and CDR2 as SQIVND (reference sequence). Losses at the gene ends were 1 base for V and 3 bases for J; bases not matched to a gene: 3. The clonotype originates from a man in his forties or fifties in good health and CMV-seronegative. The chain has TRBV19 and TRBJ2-6; 10 positions agree with TRBD1. Sequencing input: PBMCs. The CDR3 loop is CASSIGQGALGANVLTF. Written as DNA, the CDR3 is TGTGCCAGTAGTATAGGACAGGGGGCGCTTGGGGCCAACGTCCTGACTTTC.